This T cell receptor beta chain stems from a study of T cell responses to AZD1222 COVID-19 vaccine. Only in-frame clones appear in the TCRdb table, and some are missing; sequencing was by immunoSEQ multiplex PCR. Among about 140,000 clones listed, around nine tenths were seen once. As for this clone: Its antigen remains unidentified.

Findings of the study overall: Sampled repertoires all dated from after the peak T cell response. CD4 TCRs covered the whole spike, strongest at regions 160-218 and 743-854. Targeting of unmutated variant regions was reportedly seen in nearly half of spike-specific TCRs. White British people made up most donors, females outnumbered males, and clonal diversity was possibly underestimated.

Trimming stripped 0 bases from V and 4 bases from J, with 11 bases between. CDR1 is SGHNT, CDR2 YYREEE, per germline (reference sequence). This CDR3 region has 15 residues. Sequencing was performed on peripheral blood, taken 28 days after the second AZD1222 dose. The TCR was taken from an adult who received the AZD1222 COVID-19 vaccine. The V and J genes are TRBV5-4 and TRBJ2-1; D might be TRBD2 (6 bases). CDR3 loop: CASSLGVAEYNEQFF. The CDR3 DNA follows: TGTGCCAGCAGCTTGGGGGTAGCGGAGTACAATGAGCAGTTCTTC.